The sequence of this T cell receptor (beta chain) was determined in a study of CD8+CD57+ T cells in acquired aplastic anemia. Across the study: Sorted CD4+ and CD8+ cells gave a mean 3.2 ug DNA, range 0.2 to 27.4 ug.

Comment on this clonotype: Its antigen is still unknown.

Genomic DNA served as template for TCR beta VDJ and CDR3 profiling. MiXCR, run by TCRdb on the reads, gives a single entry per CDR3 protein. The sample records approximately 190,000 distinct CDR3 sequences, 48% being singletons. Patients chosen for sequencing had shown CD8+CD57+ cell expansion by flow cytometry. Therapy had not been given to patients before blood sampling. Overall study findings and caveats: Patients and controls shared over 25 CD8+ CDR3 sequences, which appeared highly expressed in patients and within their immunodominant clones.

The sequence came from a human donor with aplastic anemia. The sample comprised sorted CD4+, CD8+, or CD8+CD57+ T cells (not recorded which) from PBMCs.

As DNA, the CDR3 is TGTGCCAGCAGTGACAGAACCTACGAGCAGTACTTC. Protein: CASSDRTYEQYF. The chain employs TRBV7-2 and TRBJ2-7; tentative D call: TRBD1 (5 bases). The V end was cut by 6 bases, the J end by 2 bases, with 8 bases between. Per germline, CDR1 SGHTA and CDR2 FQGNSA. This CDR3 is built from 12 residues.